The 30 T cell receptor beta chains below all came from one sample that was sequenced in a study of blood T cell repertoires in COVID-19. Only in-frame clones appear in the TCRdb table, and some are missing; sequencing was by immunoSEQ multiplex PCR. The data show about 160,000 clones, with 75% to 90% seen just once and around 9.9% held by the top ten. Sequencing was carried out using peripheral blood. Source of these receptors: a human donor in a cohort sampled during active COVID-19.

The V gene is TRBV10-3, the J gene TRBJ2-3; a weak D match, TRBD1 (5 bases). V was clipped by 3 bases and J by 0 bases, with 13 bases between them. CDR1 and CDR2 from the germline V gene are ENHRY and SYGVKD. The CDR3 length is 16 residues. CDR3 coding DNA: TGTGCCATCAGTGACTCAGGACAAGCTAGCACAGATACGCAGTATTTT. Protein sequence: CAISDSGQASTDTQYF.

This chain connects TRBV19 to TRBJ2-6; 14 bases line up with TRBD2. The germline gives CDR1 LNHDA, CDR2 SQIVND (reference sequence). The CDR3 is made up of 21 amino acids. V shed 3 bases, J shed 0 bases, and the junction held 10 bases outside the gene matches. The CDR3 bases are TGTGCCAGTAGTATTTACAGACTAGCGGGGGGGCCCAGCTCTGGGGCCAACGTCCTGACTTTC. Its protein is CASSIYRLAGGPSSGANVLTF. Full variable domain (missing parts from reference TRBV19 and TRBJ2-6): DGGITQSPKYLFRKEGQNVTLSCEQNLNHDAMYWYRQDPGQGLRLIYYSQIVNDFQKGDIAEGYSVSREKKESFPLTVTSAQKNPTAFYLCASSIYRLAGGPSSGANVLTFGAGSRLTVL.

V is TRBV7-8 and J is TRBJ2-6, with D perhaps matching TRBD2 (6 bases). Between the trimmed V and J ends, which lost 7 bases and 1 base, there was a span of 11 bases. Germline loops: CDR1 SGHVS, CDR2 FQNEAQ. The CDR3 has 15 amino acids. The CDR3 nucleotides are TGTGCCAGCAACCCAGGAGGGTCTGGGGCCAACGTCCTGACTTTC. This codes for CASNPGGSGANVLTF. The full variable domain, in which reference TRBV7-8 and TRBJ2-6 provide the parts outside the CDR3, is GAGVSQSPRYKVAKRGQDVALRCDPISGHVSLFWYQQALGQGPEFLTYFQNEAQLDKSGLPSDRFFAERPEGSVSTLKIQRTQQEDSAVYLCASNPGGSGANVLTFGAGSRLTVL.

V usage is TRBV28 and J usage is TRBJ1-5; D is unclear. Trimming cost V 1 base and J 0 bases, with 7 bases left between them. This CDR3 spans 15 amino acids. Germline V CDR1 and CDR2: MDHEN, SYDVKM. Here the CDR3 reads CASSLSRISNQPQHF. The CDR3 bases are TGTGCCAGCAGTTTATCTAGGATTAGCAATCAGCCCCAGCATTTT.

The chain uses TRBV29-1 and TRBJ2-5, with 11 bases fitting TRBD2. V lost 3 bases and J lost 5; bases outside the gene matches: 2. This CDR3 has 13 amino acids. Germline values: CDR1 SQVTM, CDR2 ANQGSEA. CDR3 sequence reads: CSVERTSGETQYF. The CDR3 DNA reads as TGCAGCGTTGAGAGGACTAGCGGGGAGACCCAGTACTTC.

The V call is TRBV29-1, the J call TRBJ2-6; no clear D gene. Trimming removed 5 bases at V and 0 bases at J, with 5 bases between. CDR1 SQVTM and CDR2 ANQGSEA come from the germline V gene. The CDR3 has 13 residues. Here the CDR3 DNA reads TGCAGCGTTTTACTCTCTGGGGCCAACGTCCTGACTTTC. This gives the protein CSVLLSGANVLTF.

The V call is TRBV18, the J call TRBJ1-6; D is unresolved. Trimming pared 3 bases from V and 7 bases from J, leaving 16 bases between. Germline assignment: CDR1 KGHSH and CDR2 LQKENI. The CDR3 is 16 residues long. CDR3 region: CASSPPSGAGNSPLHF. The DNA of the CDR3 is TGTGCCAGCTCACCGCCCAGCGGAGCCGGGAATTCACCCCTCCACTTT.

This chain connects TRBV5-6 to TRBJ2-7, with D tentatively TRBD1 (5 bases). With 0 bases removed from V and 1 base from J, the gap between germline ends came to 14 bases. The CDR3 is 16 amino acids. Per germline, CDR1 SGHDT and CDR2 YYEEEE. For the CDR3, the DNA is TGTGCCAGCAGCTTGGTGGGGCGACTCCAATCCTACGAGCAGTACTTC. It is translated as CASSLVGRLQSYEQYF.

This clone came up once. This chain connects TRBV7-2 to TRBJ2-3; 16 bases fit TRBD2. The CDR3 length is 18 residues. Trimming removed 4 bases from V and 5 bases from J; junction bases left unmatched: 9. Looked up from germline, CDR1 is SGHTA and CDR2 is FQGNSA. The chain's CDR3 is CASSSDGTSGGAGDTQYF. CDR3 coding DNA: TGTGCCAGCAGCTCCGACGGGACTAGCGGGGGGGCAGGAGATACGCAGTATTTT. The whole variable domain, filled in from reference TRBV7-2 and TRBJ2-3, reads GAGVSQSPSNKVTEKGKDVELRCDPISGHTALYWYRQSLGQGLEFLIYFQGNSAPDKSGLPSDRFSAERTGGSVSTLTIQRTQQEDSAVYLCASSSDGTSGGAGDTQYFGPGTRLTVL.

The rearrangement joins TRBV10-3 to TRBJ2-2; no clear D gene. Trimming pared 4 bases from V and 1 base from J, leaving 7 bases between. Germline V gene lookup returns CDR1 ENHRY and CDR2 SYGVKD. This CDR3 spans 14 amino acids. CDR3 in amino acids: CAISGQMNTGELFF. The DNA for the CDR3 is TGTGCCATCAGTGGGCAGATGAACACCGGGGAGCTGTTTTTT.

This chain's CDR3 is CASSFIAGGPSYEQYF. CDR3 nucleotides: TGTGCCAGCAGCTTCATAGCGGGGGGGCCCTCCTACGAGCAGTACTTC. The rearrangement uses TRBV7-2 and TRBJ2-7, with 11 bases that match TRBD2. Unmatched junction bases numbered 4, after V lost 3 bases and J lost 0 bases. Germline CDR1 reads SGHTA; CDR2 reads FQGNSA. The CDR3 is 16 residues long.

The chain joins TRBV6-5 to TRBJ2-1; possibly TRBD2 for D (6 bases). Germline loops: CDR1 MNHEY, CDR2 SVGAGI. The germline V and J ends were trimmed by 2 bases and 4 bases, with 9 bases remaining between them. The CDR3 loop spans 14 amino acids. CDR3 region: CASSYTGEYNEQFF. CDR3 sequence (DNA): TGTGCCAGCAGTTACACGGGGGAATACAATGAGCAGTTCTTC.

This clone was seen only a few times. The J gene is TRBJ2-7, the V gene TRBV7-9; D not resolved. The CDR3 covers 13 residues. V lost 6 bases and J lost 3, with 12 bases in between. Germline CDR1 is SEHNR and CDR2 is FQNEAQ (reference sequence). The CDR3 DNA reads TGTGCCAGCAGGAATGAGGAAATCTACGAGCAGTACTTC. It encodes CASRNEEIYEQYF.

J is TRBJ2-3 and V is TRBV19; no firm D call. This CDR3 is built from 14 residues. From germline, CDR1 is LNHDA and CDR2 SQIVND (reference sequence). V lost 3 bases and J lost 6, with 13 bases in between. The CDR3 DNA reads as TGTGCCAGTAGTATTTTAGGTCTAGTGGATACGCAGTATTTT. It codes for CASSILGLVDTQYF.

The gene calls are TRBV19 and TRBJ2-3, with 7 bases fitting TRBD2. V lost 1 base and J lost 14; bases outside the gene matches: 3. This CDR3 has 11 residues. From germline, CDR1 is LNHDA and CDR2 SQIVND (reference sequence). CDR3 sequence (DNA): TGTGCCAGTAGTATAGGGGACTACTGGTATTTT. Translated: CASSIGDYWYF.

The rearrangement joins TRBV7-2 to TRBJ2-1, with TRBD1 matching 10 bases. Germline V gene data show CDR1 as SGHTA and CDR2 as FQGNSA. This CDR3 region has 17 residues. J gave up 6 bases and V 5 bases, and 13 bases lay outside the gene matches. The CDR3 here is CASSPRPRTGGGNEQFF. The CDR3 DNA sequence: TGTGCCAGCAGCCCGAGGCCTAGGACAGGGGGGGGCAATGAGCAGTTCTTC. Based on the CDR3 plus reference TRBV7-2 and TRBJ2-1, the full variable domain is GAGVSQSPSNKVTEKGKDVELRCDPISGHTALYWYRQSLGQGLEFLIYFQGNSAPDKSGLPSDRFSAERTGGSVSTLTIQRTQQEDSAVYLCASSPRPRTGGGNEQFFGPGTRLTVL.

This clone appeared a single time. The V call is TRBV5-1, the J call TRBJ2-1; D possibly corresponds to TRBD1 (5 bases). This CDR3 contains 14 residues. Deletions cut 0 bases from V and 4 bases from J, with 8 bases between. Looked up from germline, CDR1 is SGHRS and CDR2 is YFSETQ. The CDR3 DNA reads as TGCGCCAGCAGCTTGGGACAGATATACAATGAGCAGTTCTTC. This codes for CASSLGQIYNEQFF.

J is TRBJ2-3 and V is TRBV27, with TRBD2 identical over 16 bases. V lost 5 bases to trimming and J lost 3 bases; unmatched junction nucleotides: 11. The CDR3 spans 19 residues. Per germline, CDR1 MNHEY and CDR2 SMNVEV (reference sequence). The CDR3, as DNA: TGTGCCAGCAGTCGCCTAGTCCCGGGACTAGCGGGGGGGACAGATACGCAGTATTTT. The encoded protein is CASSRLVPGLAGGTDTQYF.

A few counts support this clone. V and J are TRBV19 and TRBJ1-3; possibly TRBD1 for D (6 bases). Per germline, CDR1 LNHDA and CDR2 SQIVND (reference sequence). This CDR3 spans 16 amino acids. The V gene lost 5 bases and the J gene lost 1 base, with 15 bases spanning the gap. The DNA of the CDR3 is TGTGCCAGTAGTCTACCCAGGGGAAAATCTGGAAACACCATATATTTT. Residues: CASSLPRGKSGNTIYF.

The rearrangement uses TRBV30 and TRBJ1-2; 7 positions match TRBD1. This CDR3 is built from 14 residues. Germline V gene sequence: CDR1 GTSNPN, CDR2 SVGIG (reference sequence). The V and J ends lost 5 bases and 0 bases, in that order; junction bases with no gene match: 6. CDR3 region: CAWESQGTNYGYTF. For the CDR3, the DNA is TGTGCCTGGGAATCACAGGGGACTAACTATGGCTACACCTTC.

The chain is built from TRBV9 and TRBJ1-2; no reliable D call. This CDR3 is 16 amino acids long. V was pared by 0 bases and J by 1 base, with 13 bases between. CDR1 and CDR2 from the germline V gene are SGDLS and YYNGEE. CDR3 in amino acids: CASSVGGGRGNYGYTF. The CDR3 bases are TGTGCCAGCAGCGTAGGTGGAGGGCGAGGTAACTATGGCTACACCTTC.

The V call is TRBV28, the J call TRBJ2-2; unclear D gene. This CDR3 has 12 residues. Between the trimmed V and J ends, which lost 6 bases and 6 bases, there was a span of 8 bases. CDR1 and CDR2 from the germline V gene are MDHEN and SYDVKM. The CDR3 region is CASRFPSGELFF. CDR3 DNA: TGTGCCAGCAGATTTCCCTCCGGGGAGCTGTTTTTT.

This clone was counted only a few times. V usage is TRBV4-3 and J usage is TRBJ2-3; D is ambiguous. Trimming took off 0 bases at V and 5 bases at J, with 15 bases between the two ends. Per the germline V gene, CDR1 is LGHNA and CDR2 is YSLEER. This CDR3 spans 16 amino acids. CDR3 sequence (DNA): TGCGCCAGCAGCCAAGATTGGAGCACCTCCGAAGATACGCAGTATTTT. As protein: CASSQDWSTSEDTQYF.

This chain connects TRBV4-3 to TRBJ1-1; D not certain. The CDR3 length is 15 residues. The germline V gene has CDR1 LGHNA and CDR2 YSLEER. Trimming left V 0 bases short and J 2 bases short, with 10 bases between. CDR3 nucleotides: TGCGCCAGCAGCCAAGATCTCGAGACAAACACTGAAGCTTTCTTT. It is translated as CASSQDLETNTEAFF.

The chain joins TRBV7-2 to TRBJ2-3, with a weak D call TRBD2 (7 bases). CDR3 length: 15 amino acids. V was shortened by 5 bases and J by 0 bases, with 12 bases between the two germline ends. CDR1 is SGHTA and CDR2 is FQGNSA in the germline V gene. CDR3 coding DNA: TGTGCCAGCAGCCGCGGGGGCGGTAGCACAGATACGCAGTATTTT. The encoded protein is CASSRGGGSTDTQYF.

The chain uses TRBV27 and TRBJ1-1, with TRBD1 matching 11 bases. CDR1 and CDR2 (germline): MNHEY, SMNVEV (reference sequence). Germline trimming cut 6 bases from V and 1 base from J; bases unmatched to any gene: 4. The length of the CDR3 is 15 residues. CDR3 DNA: TGTGCCAGCAGCCCGGACAGGGGGCAGAACACTGAAGCTTTCTTT. Protein sequence: CASSPDRGQNTEAFF.

The J gene is TRBJ1-1, the V gene TRBV24-1; D unresolved. The CDR3 spans 13 residues. Between the trimmed V and J ends, which lost 3 bases and 7 bases, there was a span of 11 bases. Germline CDR1 is KGHDR and CDR2 is SFDVKD. The CDR3 sequence is CATSDPHGSEAFF. The CDR3, as DNA: TGTGCCACCAGTGATCCCCACGGGAGTGAAGCTTTCTTT.

This chain connects TRBV6-5 to TRBJ1-2; perhaps TRBD1 as D (5 bases). Germline lookup yields CDR1 MNHEY and CDR2 SVGAGI. With 1 base removed from V and 7 bases from J, the gap between germline ends came to 16 bases. The CDR3 consists of 15 residues. CDR3 coding DNA: TGTGCCAGCAGTTACTACGGGGCCGGGGAGGGTGGCTACACCTTC. This gives the protein CASSYYGAGEGGYTF.

V and J are TRBV19 and TRBJ2-7; tentatively, D is TRBD1 (5 bases). Trimming took off 5 bases at V and 2 bases at J, with 16 bases between the two ends. The CDR3 has 15 amino acids. Germline V CDR1 and CDR2: LNHDA, SQIVND (reference sequence). CDR3 residues: CASSWAGALTYEQYF. CDR3 in DNA: TGTGCCAGTAGTTGGGCTGGGGCTCTTACCTACGAGCAGTACTTC.

The V call is TRBV19, the J call TRBJ2-3; 9 bases agree with TRBD2. CDR1 and CDR2 (germline): LNHDA, SQIVND (reference sequence). With 5 bases clipped from V and 4 bases from J, the junction kept 28 bases outside the gene matches. The CDR3 extends over 22 amino acids. This CDR3 reads CASSSSALGLFSSGGEADTQYF. Here the CDR3 DNA reads TGTGCCAGTAGTTCCTCGGCCCTGGGGCTTTTTAGTAGCGGGGGAGAGGCAGATACGCAGTATTTT.